This record covers a single T cell receptor (beta chain). Using immunoSEQ multiplex PCR, the repertoire was profiled, and TCRdb retains in-frame clones only, with some absent. Among around 65,000 clones, nearly 95% were seen once, and the ten largest hold 13%. This entry belongs to a study of OX40 agonist ivuxolimab in advanced cancers. Study-wide context: Males comprised over 80% of the group, whose mean age was approximately 60 years (range roughly 20 to 85).

The CDR3 length is 15 residues. Between the trimmed V and J ends, which lost 6 bases and 7 bases, there was a span of 18 bases. The germline V gene encodes CDR1 SNHLY and CDR2 FYNNEI. The specimen comprised CD4+ or CD8+ T cells sorted from blood, sampled in a trial of the OX40 agonist ivuxolimab. This sequence originates from an adult with an advanced solid tumor such as melanoma, head and neck, liver or kidney cancer. The chain employs TRBV2 and TRBJ2-2; the D is unclear. CDR3 coding DNA: TGTGCCAGCAGACCAACTACCGAACCCCACGGGGAGCTGTTTTTT. It codes for CASRPTTEPHGELFF.